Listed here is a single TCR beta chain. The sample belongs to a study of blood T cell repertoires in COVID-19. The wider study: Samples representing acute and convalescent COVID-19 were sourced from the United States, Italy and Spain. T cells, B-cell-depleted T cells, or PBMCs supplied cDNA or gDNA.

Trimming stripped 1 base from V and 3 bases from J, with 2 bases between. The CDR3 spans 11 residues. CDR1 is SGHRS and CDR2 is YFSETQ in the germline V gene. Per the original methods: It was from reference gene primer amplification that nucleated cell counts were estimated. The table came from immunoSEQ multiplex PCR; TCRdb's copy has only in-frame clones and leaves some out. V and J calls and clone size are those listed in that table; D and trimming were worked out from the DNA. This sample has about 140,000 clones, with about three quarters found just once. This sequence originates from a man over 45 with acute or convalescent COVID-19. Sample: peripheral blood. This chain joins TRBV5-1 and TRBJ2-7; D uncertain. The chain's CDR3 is CASSLYYEQYF. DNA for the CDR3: TGCGCCAGCAGCTTGTACTACGAGCAGTACTTC.